This T cell receptor beta chain originates from a study of cytomegalovirus exposure and HLA in healthy donors. PCR employed 60 Vbeta and 13 Jbeta primers. The repertoire was sequenced with immunoSEQ multiplex PCR; TCRdb's copy has only in-frame clones and lacks some. In the table there are some 200,000 clones, around four fifths of which are singletons. The CDR3 is 14 amino acids. V was pared by 5 bases and J by 3 bases, with 5 bases of the junction left unmatched. The germline CDR1 and CDR2 sequences are SGHAT and FQNNGV. Sequenced material: PBMCs. This rearrangement joins TRBV11-2 to TRBJ2-5; 8 bases align to TRBD2. This clonotype originated in a man aged 45-65 years in good health and CMV-seronegative. The CDR3 is CASSRATSEETQYF. The CDR3 DNA sequence: TGTGCCAGCAGCCGCGCGACTAGCGAAGAGACCCAGTACTTC.